A single sample is the source of the 30 T cell receptor beta chains below, sequenced in a study of shared clonotypes between healthy human individuals. CD45RO negativity and positive selection for CCR7 defined naive CD8 cells, a population that excluded terminally differentiated effector memory CD45RA+ cells. Profiling relied on immunoSEQ multiplex PCR, and the TCRdb table lists in-frame clones only, not all of them. This table holds about 800,000 clones, around 96% found once. The specimen was naive CD8+ T cells sorted from blood. Receptor source: a man younger than 45 in good health.

V usage is TRBV27 and J usage is TRBJ2-1; 7 positions agree with TRBD1. V lost 0 bases, J lost 8 bases, and 7 bases stayed unmatched. The CDR3 loop spans 15 amino acids. Germline V lookup: CDR1 MNHEY, CDR2 SMNVEV (reference sequence). CDR3 bases: TGTGCCAGCAGTTTATCGAGTCAGGGGGTCGATGAGCAGTTCTTC. Protein sequence: CASSLSSQGVDEQFF.

This clone was counted a single time. V and J are TRBV11-1 and TRBJ2-1; TRBD1 aligns across 11 bases. CDR3 length equals 15 residues. The V and J ends lost 5 bases and 7 bases, in that order; junction bases with no gene match: 7. CDR1 is SGHAT and CDR2 is FQDESV in the germline V gene (reference sequence). The CDR3 here is CASSRRGQGVNEQFF. As DNA, the CDR3 is TGTGCCAGCAGCCGCCGGGGACAGGGGGTAAATGAGCAGTTCTTC.

The chain combines TRBV11-2 with TRBJ2-4; 7 bases map to TRBD2. Germline CDR1 and CDR2: SGHAT and FQNNGV. The CDR3 is made up of 19 amino acids. The V gene end was trimmed by 0 bases and the J gene end by 0 bases; junction bases not matched to a gene: 11. The DNA of the CDR3 is TGTGCCAGCAGCTTAGATGGCCTAGCGGACGAACTAGCCAAAAACATTCAGTACTTC. Protein: CASSLDGLADELAKNIQYF.

V is TRBV18 and J is TRBJ2-1; 7 nucleotides match TRBD2. The germline CDR1 and CDR2 sequences are KGHSH and LQKENI. Unmatched junction bases numbered 7, after V lost 0 bases and J lost 5 bases. This CDR3 is built from 16 residues. The CDR3 region is CASSPPSAGVDNEQFF. DNA of the CDR3: TGTGCCAGCTCACCACCGTCTGCGGGAGTAGACAATGAGCAGTTCTTC.

The rearrangement joins TRBV10-3 to TRBJ2-6; D perhaps matches TRBD2 (5 bases). The V gene lost 8 bases and the J gene lost 0 bases, with 14 bases spanning the gap. Germline values: CDR1 ENHRY, CDR2 SYGVKD. CDR3 length: 16 residues. CDR3 sequence reads: CAIQEGPSSGANVLTF. CDR3 coding DNA: TGTGCCATCCAAGAGGGCCCAAGCTCTGGGGCCAACGTCCTGACTTTC.

The chain couples TRBV7-9 to TRBJ1-1; 10 nucleotides align to TRBD1. Germline V CDR1 and CDR2: SEHNR, FQNEAQ (reference sequence). The CDR3 contains 17 residues. J was trimmed by 1 base and V by 2 bases; bases with no gene match: 7. The CDR3 nucleotides read TGTGCCAGCAGCTTAATGGGACAGGGGCCAAAGAACACTGAAGCTTTCTTT. Protein sequence: CASSLMGQGPKNTEAFF.

The genes are TRBV5-4 and TRBJ2-6, with D perhaps TRBD2 (6 bases). Trimming removed 0 bases from V and 0 bases from J, with 10 bases in between. Germline V gene data show CDR1 as SGHNT and CDR2 as YYREEE (reference sequence). This CDR3 is built from 17 residues. In DNA, the CDR3 is TGTGCCAGCAGCTTGGGGGACTTCAGCTCTGGGGCCAACGTCCTGACTTTC. This sequence encodes CASSLGDFSSGANVLTF.

The gene calls are TRBV12-2 and TRBJ2-7; the table assigns TRBD2, which was not confirmed against the DNA. TRBV12-2 is classified as a pseudogene. This CDR3 has 15 amino acids. The DNA for the CDR3 is TGTGCAAGTCGCTTAGCACATAGCGGGATGGGCGAGCAGTACTTC. The encoded protein is CASRLAHSGMGEQYF.

This chain uses TRBV15 with TRBJ2-3, with TRBD2 matching over 10 bases. Germline-derived CDR1 and CDR2 are LNHNV and YYDKDF (reference sequence). The CDR3 is 15 amino acids. The ends lost 3 bases at V and 2 bases at J; junction bases unmatched: 2. The CDR3 is CATSSGTSVTDTQYF. The CDR3, as DNA: TGTGCCACCAGCAGTGGGACTAGCGTCACAGATACGCAGTATTTT.

The chain couples TRBV5-5 to TRBJ1-5, with D unclear. V dropped 0 bases and J dropped 7 bases, with 11 bases sitting between them. The CDR3 runs 14 residues. Looked up from germline, CDR1 is SGHKS and CDR2 is YYEKEE (reference sequence). The CDR3, as DNA: TGTGCCAGCAGCTTGGTTGGCTCGGTACAGCCCCAGCATTTT. This encodes CASSLVGSVQPQHF.

A note on this clone: The sample holds other DNA sequences that translate to the same CDR3. The chain is built from TRBV27 and TRBJ2-1, with 10 bases lining up with TRBD1. The J segment lost 2 bases and the V segment lost 4 bases, leaving 2 bases of the junction unmatched. The CDR3 consists of 15 residues. Per germline, CDR1 MNHEY and CDR2 SMNVEV (reference sequence). The CDR3 DNA sequence: TGTGCCAGCAGTTACGGACAGGGGGCCTACAATGAGCAGTTCTTC. Its protein product is CASSYGQGAYNEQFF.

The chain links TRBV19 to TRBJ1-1, with D unresolved. The CDR3 extends over 15 amino acids. The V gene lost 6 bases and the J gene lost 5 bases, with 19 bases spanning the gap. Germline V gene lookup returns CDR1 LNHDA and CDR2 SQIVND (reference sequence). In nucleotides, the CDR3 is TGTGCCAGTAGCGAAGAGGTCAACCGGGGTACTGAAGCTTTCTTT. Translated, it gives CASSEEVNRGTEAFF.

V usage is TRBV27 and J usage is TRBJ1-1; D gene unclear. Germline V gene lookup returns CDR1 MNHEY and CDR2 SMNVEV (reference sequence). V was shortened by 8 bases and J by 5 bases, with 12 bases between the two germline ends. The CDR3 extends over 12 amino acids. CDR3 protein: CASGFGSTEAFF. Written as DNA, the CDR3 is TGTGCCAGCGGATTTGGCAGTACTGAAGCTTTCTTT.

The CDR3 loop is CASSLTDTSDHTQYF. CDR3 in DNA: TGTGCCAGCAGCTTAACGGACACTAGCGATCATACGCAGTATTTT. The V gene is TRBV7-9, the J gene TRBJ2-3; 7 positions match TRBD2. J was trimmed by 7 bases and V by 2 bases; bases with no gene match: 9. This CDR3 has 15 amino acids. Germline values: CDR1 SEHNR, CDR2 FQNEAQ (reference sequence).

The chain uses TRBV5-6 and TRBJ1-5; perhaps TRBD1 as D (6 bases). The germline V gene encodes CDR1 SGHDT and CDR2 YYEEEE. CDR3 size: 16 residues. Trimming pared 2 bases from V and 6 bases from J, leaving 18 bases between. The CDR3 DNA follows: TGTGCCAGCAGCTTACTGGAGGCGGGGGGCGGTCAGCCCCAGCATTTT. This gives the protein CASSLLEAGGGQPQHF.

The V call is TRBV11-2, the J call TRBJ2-7; 9 nucleotides match TRBD2. V lost 5 bases to trimming and J lost 3 bases; unmatched junction nucleotides: 14. This CDR3 is 17 amino acids long. The germline V gene encodes CDR1 SGHAT and CDR2 FQNNGV. CDR3 sequence (DNA): TGTGCCAGCAGCCCCGGAGGGTTAGCGGGAGTACACTACGAGCAGTACTTC. It is translated as CASSPGGLAGVHYEQYF.

The V and J genes are TRBV9 and TRBJ2-1; no firm D call. Trimming pared 3 bases from V and 5 bases from J, leaving 9 bases between. The V gene's germline CDR1 is SGDLS and CDR2 YYNGEE. This CDR3 comprises 13 residues. Here the CDR3 reads CASSEPPDNEQFF. The CDR3 coding sequence is TGTGCCAGCAGCGAACCCCCGGACAATGAGCAGTTCTTC.

This chain links TRBV11-3 with TRBJ2-7; no reliable D call. The germline V gene has CDR1 SGHNT and CDR2 YENEEA. The CDR3 has 14 amino acids. Trimming cost V 5 bases and J 3 bases, with 14 bases left between them. The CDR3 spells CASSPRARDYEQYF. The CDR3 region has the DNA TGTGCCAGCAGCCCCCGGGCCCGAGACTACGAGCAGTACTTC.

The chain combines TRBV19 with TRBJ2-1; 11 bases agree with TRBD2. J was trimmed by 6 bases and V by 2 bases; bases with no gene match: 3. The CDR3 spans 15 residues. Per germline, CDR1 LNHDA and CDR2 SQIVND (reference sequence). This CDR3 reads CASSIIAGGSNEQFF. The CDR3 nucleotides read TGTGCCAGTAGTATAATAGCGGGAGGGAGCAATGAGCAGTTCTTC.

The V gene is TRBV6-5, the J gene TRBJ2-3; 12 bases are shared with TRBD2. The CDR3 extends over 13 amino acids. The V gene's germline CDR1 is MNHEY and CDR2 SVGAGI. V lost 4 bases, J lost 8 bases, and 1 base stayed unmatched. The CDR3 DNA sequence: TGTGCCAGCAGTTCGGGACTAGCGGGTACGCAGTATTTT. Translating gives CASSSGLAGTQYF.

The J gene is TRBJ1-1, the V gene TRBV10-2; 10 nucleotides agree with TRBD1. Losses at the gene ends were 8 bases for V and 2 bases for J; bases not matched to a gene: 8. The CDR3 is made up of 15 amino acids. Per the germline V gene, CDR1 is WSHSY and CDR2 is SAAADI. CDR3 residues: CASLVDRGYNTEAFF. The CDR3 DNA follows: TGCGCCAGCCTAGTGGACAGGGGGTACAACACTGAAGCTTTCTTT.

V and J are TRBV29-1 and TRBJ2-2; 9 nucleotides line up with TRBD2. Looked up from germline, CDR1 is SQVTM and CDR2 is ANQGSEA. The CDR3 spans 17 residues. V shed 4 bases, J shed 4 bases, and the junction held 13 bases outside the gene matches. CDR3 in amino acids: CSVGAVAGDESTGELFF. CDR3 coding DNA: TGCAGCGTTGGAGCGGTAGCGGGAGATGAGAGCACCGGGGAGCTGTTTTTT.

The chain is built from TRBV19 and TRBJ2-7; TRBD1 agrees at 9 bases. The germline gives CDR1 LNHDA, CDR2 SQIVND (reference sequence). This CDR3 region has 12 residues. Trimming took 9 bases from V and 4 from J; bases not matched to a gene: 4. The CDR3 DNA is TGTGCCAGATGGGACAGGGAGTACGAGCAGTACTTC. Amino acids: CARWDREYEQYF.

The J gene is TRBJ2-7, the V gene TRBV6-4, with 9 bases fitting TRBD1. J was trimmed by 5 bases and V by 6 bases; bases with no gene match: 8. The CDR3 covers 14 residues. From germline, CDR1 is MRHNA and CDR2 SNTAGT. This CDR3 reads CASRAGTGSNEQYF. CDR3 nucleotides: TGTGCCAGCAGGGCCGGGACAGGGTCTAACGAGCAGTACTTC.

The chain carries TRBV4-1 and TRBJ2-1; D ambiguous. V gave up 4 bases and J gave up 0 bases, with 10 bases separating them. CDR1 and CDR2 from the germline V gene are MGHRA and YSYEKL. The CDR3 contains 15 residues. The CDR3 protein is CASSRSQSSYNEQFF. CDR3 DNA sequence: TGCGCCAGCAGCCGGTCTCAGAGCTCCTACAATGAGCAGTTCTTC.

The V gene is TRBV13, the J gene TRBJ2-5; TRBD2 matches at 8 bases. Germline CDR1 reads PRHDT; CDR2 reads FYEKMQ (reference sequence). J gave up 5 bases and V 4 bases, and 12 bases lay outside the gene matches. CDR3 length equals 16 residues. Here the CDR3 DNA reads TGTGCCAGCAGCTGGAGGAGCGGGAGAGGGGCGGAGACCCAGTACTTC. Translated: CASSWRSGRGAETQYF.

With respect to this clone: Other DNA sequences in this specimen translate into the identical CDR3. The V and J genes are TRBV30 and TRBJ2-5; D is possibly TRBD1 (6 bases). The CDR3 loop spans 13 amino acids. The V end was cut by 0 bases, the J end by 2 bases, with 7 bases between. From germline, CDR1 is GTSNPN and CDR2 SVGIG (reference sequence). The CDR3 loop reads CAWSVGAQETQYF. In DNA form, the CDR3 reads TGTGCCTGGAGTGTGGGGGCACAAGAGACCCAGTACTTC.

This sequence joins TRBV27 and TRBJ2-5; D remains unclear. V lost 6 bases and J 4 bases, leaving 12 bases between the germline ends. This CDR3 is built from 13 residues. Germline lookup yields CDR1 MNHEY and CDR2 SMNVEV (reference sequence). The CDR3 spells CASRFGSSETQYF. Here the CDR3 DNA reads TGTGCCAGCAGGTTTGGCAGCTCAGAGACCCAGTACTTC.

This rearrangement joins TRBV7-9 to TRBJ2-5; TRBD2 agrees at 7 bases. The germline V gene has CDR1 SEHNR and CDR2 FQNEAQ (reference sequence). The CDR3 is made up of 14 amino acids. Trimming took 1 base from V and 5 from J; bases not matched to a gene: 4. CDR3 sequence reads: CASSLDRRGETQYF. The CDR3 bases are TGTGCCAGCAGCTTAGATCGGCGGGGGGAGACCCAGTACTTC.

This rearrangement joins TRBV2 to TRBJ2-1; the D is unclear. Trimming took off 4 bases at V and 10 bases at J, with 8 bases between the two ends. The CDR3 spans 11 residues. Germline-derived CDR1 and CDR2 are SNHLY and FYNNEI. The CDR3: CASSVLPEQFF. CDR3 DNA: TGTGCCAGCAGTGTTCTGCCCGAGCAGTTCTTC.